The 20 T cell receptor beta chains reported below all come from one sample, sequenced in a study of patients and donors after allogeneic stem cell transplantation. Via MiXCR, TCRdb re-called the RT-PCR reads, giving one row per CDR3 protein. Seen here are about a million distinct CDR3 sequences, about 20% observed once, and the top ten hold around 6%. Sequencing was done on a sample of blood, either unsorted or a sorted T cell fraction (not recorded which). The receptors stem from a human donor who was either an allogeneic HSCT recipient or a stem cell or donor lymphocyte infusion donor (not recorded which). It is not recorded whose cells these are; they may come from a transplant donor.

This clonotype was counted a few times. CDR3: CASRQGRTGGYEQYF. As DNA, the CDR3 is TGTGCCAGCAGGCAGGGCCGGACAGGGGGTTACGAGCAGTACTTC. This chain uses TRBV12-3 or TRBV12-4 with TRBJ2-7, with TRBD1 matching over 10 bases. This CDR3 is 15 amino acids long. J gave up 4 bases and V 6 bases, and 9 bases lay outside the gene matches.

This clonotype was seen ten or more times. CDR3: CASSERGARASTDTQYF. CDR3 nucleotides: TGTGCCAGCAGTGAAAGAGGCGCGAGGGCTAGCACAGATACGCAGTATTTT. The chain uses TRBV25-1 and TRBJ2-3; possible D gene TRBD2, 5 bases. Germline V lookup: CDR1 MGHDK, CDR2 SYGVNS. Trimming pared 2 bases from V and 0 bases from J, leaving 15 bases between. There are 17 residues in the CDR3.

This clonotype was observed a handful of times. The chain carries TRBV6-4 and TRBJ2-3; 10 positions agree with TRBD2. This CDR3 has 14 residues. CDR1 is MRHNA, CDR2 SNTAGT, per germline. J lost 6 bases, V lost 8 bases, and 8 bases had no gene match. Here the CDR3 reads CASSRSGRGDTQYF. For the CDR3, the DNA is TGTGCCAGCTCCAGAAGCGGGAGGGGGGATACGCAGTATTTT.

This clonotype was seen only a few times. The chain uses TRBV5-4 and TRBJ2-2; TRBD2 is a possible D gene (6 bases). The CDR3 extends over 14 amino acids. CDR1 and CDR2 (germline): SGHNT, YYREEE (reference sequence). The V and J ends lost 4 bases and 6 bases respectively, with 13 bases between them. CDR3 coding DNA: TGTGCCAGCAGCATTCAGACTAGTGCCGGGGAGCTGTTTTTT. It encodes CASSIQTSAGELFF.

This clonotype was found many times. The V gene is TRBV12-3 or TRBV12-4, the J gene TRBJ1-5, with D unresolved. This CDR3 has 13 amino acids. V lost 5 bases, J lost 9 bases, and 14 bases lay in between. The CDR3: CASSTTEFGPQHF. As DNA, the CDR3 is TGTGCCAGCAGTACGACGGAATTTGGGCCCCAGCATTTT.

This rearrangement joins TRBV7-2 to TRBJ2-5; D call uncertain. CDR1 SGHTA and CDR2 FQGNSA come from the germline V gene. V shed 2 bases and J shed 4 bases, with 11 bases lying between them. The CDR3 extends over 14 amino acids. CDR3 in DNA: TGTGCCAGCAGCTTAAACGAGCTGGGAGAGACCCAGTACTTC. Its protein is CASSLNELGETQYF.

This clonotype was observed a few times. J is TRBJ2-3 and V is TRBV6-2 or TRBV6-3; tentative D call: TRBD1 (6 bases). V shed 0 bases and J shed 4 bases, with 17 bases lying between them. Germline CDR1 MNHEY, CDR2 SVGEGT. The CDR3 is made up of 17 amino acids. The CDR3 region has the DNA TGTGCCAGCAGTTACTCTCTGGACAGCACCAGCTCAGATACGCAGTATTTT. This gives the protein CASSYSLDSTSSDTQYF.

This clonotype was seen more than once but under ten times. V gene TRBV29-1 combines with J gene TRBJ2-7; 10 nucleotides align to TRBD2. The junction had 4 bases not matched to a gene; V was cut back by 6 bases and J by 2 bases. Germline V gene lookup returns CDR1 SQVTM and CDR2 ANQGSEA. The CDR3 is 13 amino acids. The DNA for the CDR3 is TGCAGCGTGTTAGCGGGGGGCGCCTACGAGCAGTACTTC. Protein: CSVLAGGAYEQYF.

The chain recombines TRBV7-9 with TRBJ2-7; weak D call: TRBD2 (5 bases). There are 15 residues in the CDR3. Germline CDR1 is SEHNR and CDR2 is FQNEAQ (reference sequence). Between the trimmed V and J ends, which lost 4 bases and 5 bases, there was a span of 18 bases. CDR3 nucleotide sequence: TGTGCCAGCAGCTCGTCGCGGGTCCCCCAGCACGAGCAGTACTTC. Protein product: CASSSSRVPQHEQYF.

The CDR3, as DNA: TGTGCCAGCGGGGGCAGGGGAGACACCGGGGAGCTGTTTTTT. Translating it yields CASGGRGDTGELFF. The J gene is TRBJ2-2, the V gene TRBV2; D might be TRBD1 (6 bases). Germline V lookup: CDR1 SNHLY, CDR2 FYNNEI. Between the trimmed V and J ends, which lost 8 bases and 3 bases, there was a span of 13 bases. The CDR3 length is 14 residues.

V and J are TRBV5-1 and TRBJ2-1; 10 nucleotides line up with TRBD2. The germline CDR1 and CDR2 sequences are SGHRS and YFSETQ. V lost 0 bases, J lost 8 bases, and 5 bases stayed unmatched. The CDR3 sequence is 15 residues long. CDR3 DNA sequence: TGCGCCAGCAGCTTGGGACTAGCGGGCCTCTATGAGCAGTTCTTC. It codes for CASSLGLAGLYEQFF.

This clonotype was seen only a few times. The chain has TRBV18 and TRBJ2-2; a possible D gene is TRBD2 (6 bases). Trimming pared 2 bases from V and 3 bases from J, leaving 16 bases between. The CDR3 has 17 residues. Germline CDR1 is KGHSH and CDR2 is LQKENI. The CDR3 loop is CASSPLYRGRDTGELFF. The CDR3 DNA sequence: TGTGCCAGCTCACCATTGTATCGGGGGAGAGACACCGGGGAGCTGTTTTTT.

A few counts support this clonotype. The chain combines TRBV7-9 with TRBJ1-1; possibly TRBD1 for D (6 bases). This CDR3 spans 15 amino acids. V shed 7 bases and J shed 1 base, with 16 bases lying between them. CDR1 SEHNR and CDR2 FQNEAQ come from the germline V gene (reference sequence). CDR3 loop: CASTTAPQGNTEAFF. As DNA, the CDR3 is TGTGCCAGCACGACGGCCCCACAGGGGAACACTGAAGCTTTCTTT.

This clonotype was seen a handful of times. The rearrangement links TRBV27 to TRBJ2-7; D gene ambiguous. In germline, CDR1 is MNHEY, CDR2 SMNVEV (reference sequence). V lost 6 bases, J lost 5 bases, and 20 bases lay in between. The CDR3 contains 15 residues. The CDR3 reads CASRLGFVVEHEQYF. In DNA, the CDR3 is TGTGCCAGCAGGTTGGGGTTTGTGGTAGAGCACGAGCAGTACTTC.

The rearrangement uses TRBV4-1 and TRBJ1-3; TRBD1 might be the D (5 bases). Trimming left V 2 bases short and J 2 bases short, with 25 bases between. Germline assignment: CDR1 MGHRA and CDR2 YSYEKL. This CDR3 contains 20 residues. The CDR3, as DNA: TGCGCCAGCAGCCAACGGCGAGATCTAGAGGAGGGGTCAACTGGAAACACCATATATTTT. This translates into CASSQRRDLEEGSTGNTIYF.

This clonotype was picked up many times. The chain couples TRBV7-2 to TRBJ1-2, with D maybe TRBD1 (6 bases). Germline loops: CDR1 SGHTA, CDR2 FQGNSA. The CDR3 runs 14 residues. V lost 4 bases and J lost 2, with 11 bases in between. In DNA, the CDR3 is TGTGCCAGCAGCTCAACAGGGCGGAACTATGGCTACACCTTC. Translating gives CASSSTGRNYGYTF.

The table lists this clonotype with a few counts. The chain has TRBV15 and TRBJ1-5, with unresolved D. The germline CDR1 and CDR2 sequences are LNHNV and YYDKDF (reference sequence). CDR3 length: 16 amino acids. V lost 3 bases and J lost 3, with 15 bases in between. CDR3 protein: CATSRTRSQINQPQHF. CDR3 sequence (DNA): TGTGCCACCAGCAGGACTAGGAGCCAGATCAATCAGCCCCAGCATTTT. The full variable domain, in which reference TRBV15 and TRBJ1-5 provide the parts outside the CDR3, is DAMVIQNPRYQVTQFGKPVTLSCSQTLNHNVMYWYQQKSSQAPKLLFHYYDKDFNNEADTPDNFQSRRPNTSFCFLDIRSPGLGDTAMYLCATSRTRSQINQPQHFGDGTRLSIL.

The rearrangement uses TRBV20-1 and TRBJ2-3; D is unclear. The germline V gene encodes CDR1 DFQATT and CDR2 SNEGSKA (reference sequence). CDR3 length: 11 amino acids. Trimming removed 6 bases from V and 5 bases from J, with 9 bases in between. CDR3 nucleotide sequence: TGCAGTGCCACCTGGGGAGATACGCAGTATTTT. Its translation: CSATWGDTQYF.

This chain joins TRBV7-9 and TRBJ1-1; weak D call: TRBD1 (6 bases). V was pared by 2 bases and J by 11 bases, with 21 bases between. Germline CDR1 reads SEHNR; CDR2 reads FQNEAQ (reference sequence). The CDR3 consists of 15 residues. The DNA of the CDR3 is TGTGCCAGCAGCTTACTACTCGGGGGGCCCGGAGTTGCTTTCTTT. Translating it yields CASSLLLGGPGVAFF.

V and J are TRBV6-1 and TRBJ2-7; D gene unclear. CDR1 MNHNS and CDR2 SASEGT come from the germline V gene. The CDR3 has 13 amino acids. Trimming stripped 3 bases from V and 5 bases from J, with 11 bases between. The CDR3 loop reads CASSDFGRDEQYF. The CDR3 coding sequence is TGTGCCAGCAGTGACTTTGGACGGGACGAGCAGTACTTC.